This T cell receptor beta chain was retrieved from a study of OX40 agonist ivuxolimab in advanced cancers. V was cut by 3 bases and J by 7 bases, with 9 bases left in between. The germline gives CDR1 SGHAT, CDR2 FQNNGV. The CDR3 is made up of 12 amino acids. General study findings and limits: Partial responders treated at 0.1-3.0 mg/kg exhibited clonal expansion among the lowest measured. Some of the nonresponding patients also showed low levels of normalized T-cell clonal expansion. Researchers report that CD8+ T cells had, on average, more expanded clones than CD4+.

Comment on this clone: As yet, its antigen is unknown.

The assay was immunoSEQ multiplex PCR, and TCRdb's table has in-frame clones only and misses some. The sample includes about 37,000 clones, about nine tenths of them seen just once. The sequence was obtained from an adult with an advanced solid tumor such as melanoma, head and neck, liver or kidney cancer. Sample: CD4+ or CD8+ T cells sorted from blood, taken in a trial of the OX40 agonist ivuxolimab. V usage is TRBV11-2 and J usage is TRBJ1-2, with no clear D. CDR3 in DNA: TGTGCCAGCAGCTTCGGTCGGGGTGGCTACACCTTC. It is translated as CASSFGRGGYTF.